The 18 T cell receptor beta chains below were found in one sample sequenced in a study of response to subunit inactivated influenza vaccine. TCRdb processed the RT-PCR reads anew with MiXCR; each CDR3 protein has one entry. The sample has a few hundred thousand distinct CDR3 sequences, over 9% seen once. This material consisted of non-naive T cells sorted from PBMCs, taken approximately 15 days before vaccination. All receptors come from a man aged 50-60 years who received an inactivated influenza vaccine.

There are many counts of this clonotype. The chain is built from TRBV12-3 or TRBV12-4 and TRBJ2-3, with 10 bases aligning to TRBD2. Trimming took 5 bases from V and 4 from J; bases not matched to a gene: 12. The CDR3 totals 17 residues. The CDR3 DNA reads TGTGCCAGCAGTCCCCGGGGTAGCGGGGGGCCCGCAGATACGCAGTATTTT. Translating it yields CASSPRGSGGPADTQYF.

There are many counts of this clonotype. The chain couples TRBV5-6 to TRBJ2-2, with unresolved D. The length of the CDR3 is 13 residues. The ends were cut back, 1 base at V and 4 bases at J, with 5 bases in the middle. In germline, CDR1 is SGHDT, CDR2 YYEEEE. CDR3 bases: TGTGCCAGCAGCTTGCCATTCACCGGGGAGCTGTTTTTT. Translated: CASSLPFTGELFF.

The CDR3 reads CSARDPGADSSYEQYF. CDR3 bases: TGCAGTGCTAGAGACCCGGGGGCGGACAGCTCCTACGAGCAGTACTTC. This sequence joins TRBV20-1 and TRBJ2-7, with D perhaps being TRBD1 or TRBD2 (6 bases each). There are 16 residues in the CDR3. Per the germline V gene, CDR1 is DFQATT and CDR2 is SNEGSKA (reference sequence). V was cut by 0 bases and J by 0 bases, with 15 bases left in between.

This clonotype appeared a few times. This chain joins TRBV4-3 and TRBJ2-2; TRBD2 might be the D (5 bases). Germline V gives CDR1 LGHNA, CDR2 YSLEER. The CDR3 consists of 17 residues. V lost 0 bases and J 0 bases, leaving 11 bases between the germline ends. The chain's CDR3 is CASSQEPPGSNTGELFF. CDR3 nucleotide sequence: TGCGCCAGCAGCCAAGAGCCCCCGGGGTCGAACACCGGGGAGCTGTTTTTT.

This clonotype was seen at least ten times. The CDR3 coding sequence is TGCAGTGCTAGACGAGGGACAGATAGCAATCAGCCCCAGCATTTT. Residues: CSARRGTDSNQPQHF. The chain links TRBV20-1 to TRBJ1-5; TRBD1 agrees at 7 bases. CDR3 length: 15 residues. The V gene's germline CDR1 is DFQATT and CDR2 SNEGSKA (reference sequence). J was trimmed by 0 bases and V by 2 bases; bases with no gene match: 4.

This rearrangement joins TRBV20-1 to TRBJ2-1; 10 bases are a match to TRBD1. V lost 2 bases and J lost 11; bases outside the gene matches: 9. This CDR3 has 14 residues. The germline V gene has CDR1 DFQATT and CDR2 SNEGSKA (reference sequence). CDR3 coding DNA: TGCAGTGCTAGAAGTGGGACAGGGGCGTCTAAGCAGTTCTTC. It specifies CSARSGTGASKQFF.

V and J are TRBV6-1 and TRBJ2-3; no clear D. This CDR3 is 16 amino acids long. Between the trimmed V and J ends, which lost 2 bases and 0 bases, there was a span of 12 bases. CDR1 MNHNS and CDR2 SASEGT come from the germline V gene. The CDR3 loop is CASSEQTHSSTDTQYF. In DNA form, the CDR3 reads TGTGCCAGCAGTGAACAGACACATTCTAGCACAGATACGCAGTATTTT.

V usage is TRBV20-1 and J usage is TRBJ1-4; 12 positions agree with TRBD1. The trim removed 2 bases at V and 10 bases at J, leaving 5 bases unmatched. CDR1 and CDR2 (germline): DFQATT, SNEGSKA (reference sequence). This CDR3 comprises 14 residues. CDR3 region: CSARTGTGGGKLFF. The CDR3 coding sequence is TGCAGTGCTAGAACCGGGACAGGGGGCGGAAAACTGTTTTTT.

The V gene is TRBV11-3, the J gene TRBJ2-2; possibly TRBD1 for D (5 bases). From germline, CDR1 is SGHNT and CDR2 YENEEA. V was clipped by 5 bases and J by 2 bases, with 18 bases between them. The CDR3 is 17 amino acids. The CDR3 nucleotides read TGTGCCAGCAGCGCCGGCCCCGGGCAGGGCAACACCGGGGAGCTGTTTTTT. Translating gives CASSAGPGQGNTGELFF. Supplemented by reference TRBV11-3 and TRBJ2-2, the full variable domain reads EAGVVQSPRYKIIEKKQPVAFWCNPISGHNTLYWYLQNLGQGPELLIRYENEEAVDDSQLPKDRFSAERLKGVDSTLKIQPAELGDSAVYLCASSAGPGQGNTGELFFGEGSRLTVL.

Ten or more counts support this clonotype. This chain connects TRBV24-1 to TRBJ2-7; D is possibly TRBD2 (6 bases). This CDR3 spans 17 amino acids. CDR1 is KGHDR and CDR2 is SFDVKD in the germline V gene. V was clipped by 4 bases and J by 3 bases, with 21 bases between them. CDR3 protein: CATSDPRKGGSFYEQYF. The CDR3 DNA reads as TGTGCCACCAGTGACCCTAGAAAAGGAGGGTCTTTCTACGAGCAGTACTTC.

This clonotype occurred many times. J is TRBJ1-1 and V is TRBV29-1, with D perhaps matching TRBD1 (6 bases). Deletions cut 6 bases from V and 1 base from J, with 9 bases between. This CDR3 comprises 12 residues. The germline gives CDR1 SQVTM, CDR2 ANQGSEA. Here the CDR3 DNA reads TGCAGCGTAGGACAGAGGAACACTGAAGCTTTCTTT. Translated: CSVGQRNTEAFF.

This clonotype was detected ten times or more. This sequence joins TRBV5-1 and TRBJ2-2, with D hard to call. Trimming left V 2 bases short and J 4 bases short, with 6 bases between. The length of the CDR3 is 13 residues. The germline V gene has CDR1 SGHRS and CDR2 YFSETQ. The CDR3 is CASSLGSTGELFF. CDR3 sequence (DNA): TGCGCCAGCAGCTTAGGTTCCACCGGGGAGCTGTTTTTT.

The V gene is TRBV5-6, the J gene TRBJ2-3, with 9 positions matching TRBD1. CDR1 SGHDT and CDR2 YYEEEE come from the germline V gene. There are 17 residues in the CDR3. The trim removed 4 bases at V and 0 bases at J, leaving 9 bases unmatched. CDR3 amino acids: CASSKGQGPLSTDTQYF. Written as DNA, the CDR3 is TGTGCCAGCAGCAAAGGACAGGGGCCCCTTAGCACAGATACGCAGTATTTT.

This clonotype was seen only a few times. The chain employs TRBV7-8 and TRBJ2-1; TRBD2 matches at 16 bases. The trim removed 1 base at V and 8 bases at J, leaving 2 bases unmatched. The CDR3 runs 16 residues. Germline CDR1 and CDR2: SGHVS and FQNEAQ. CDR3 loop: CASSLGGLAGGYEQFF. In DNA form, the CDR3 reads TGTGCCAGCAGCTTAGGGGGACTAGCGGGAGGGTATGAGCAGTTCTTC. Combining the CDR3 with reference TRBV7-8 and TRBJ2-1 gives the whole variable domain GAGVSQSPRYKVAKRGQDVALRCDPISGHVSLFWYQQALGQGPEFLTYFQNEAQLDKSGLPSDRFFAERPEGSVSTLKIQRTQQEDSAVYLCASSLGGLAGGYEQFFGPGTRLTVL.

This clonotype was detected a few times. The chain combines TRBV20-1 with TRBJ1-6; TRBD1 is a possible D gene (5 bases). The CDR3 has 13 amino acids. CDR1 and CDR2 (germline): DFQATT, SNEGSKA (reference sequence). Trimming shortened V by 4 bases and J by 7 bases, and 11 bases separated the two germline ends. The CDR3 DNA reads TGCAGTGCTAAGGGGTTTTTAAATTCACCCCTCCACTTT. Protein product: CSAKGFLNSPLHF.

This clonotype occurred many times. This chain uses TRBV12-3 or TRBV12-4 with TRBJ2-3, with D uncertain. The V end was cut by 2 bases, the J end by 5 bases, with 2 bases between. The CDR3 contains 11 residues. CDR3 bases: TGTGCCAGCAGTTTACTAGATACGCAGTATTTT. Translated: CASSLLDTQYF.

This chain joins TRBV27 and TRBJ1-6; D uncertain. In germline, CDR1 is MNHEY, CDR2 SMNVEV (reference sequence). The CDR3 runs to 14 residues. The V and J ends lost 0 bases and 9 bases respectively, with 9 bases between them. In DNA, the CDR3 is TGTGCCAGCAGTTTATCGCTTGGGTTTTCACCCCTCCACTTT. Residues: CASSLSLGFSPLHF.

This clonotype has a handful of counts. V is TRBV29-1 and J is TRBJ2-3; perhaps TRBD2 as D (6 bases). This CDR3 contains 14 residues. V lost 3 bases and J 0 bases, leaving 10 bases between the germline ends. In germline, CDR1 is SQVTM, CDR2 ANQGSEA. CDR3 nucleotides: TGCAGCGTTGAGGGACTCCCGAGCACAGATACGCAGTATTTT. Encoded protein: CSVEGLPSTDTQYF.